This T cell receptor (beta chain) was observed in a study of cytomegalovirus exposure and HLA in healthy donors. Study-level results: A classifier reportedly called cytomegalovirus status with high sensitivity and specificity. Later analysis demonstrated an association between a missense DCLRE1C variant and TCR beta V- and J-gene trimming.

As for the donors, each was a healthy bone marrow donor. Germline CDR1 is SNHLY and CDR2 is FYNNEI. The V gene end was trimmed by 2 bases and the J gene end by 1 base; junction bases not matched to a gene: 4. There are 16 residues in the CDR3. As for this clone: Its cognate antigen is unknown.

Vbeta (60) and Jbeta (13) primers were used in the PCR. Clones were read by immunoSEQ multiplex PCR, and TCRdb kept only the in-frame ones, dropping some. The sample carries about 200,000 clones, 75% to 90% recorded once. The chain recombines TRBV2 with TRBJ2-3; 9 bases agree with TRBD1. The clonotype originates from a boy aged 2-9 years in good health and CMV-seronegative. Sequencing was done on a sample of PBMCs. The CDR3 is CASSEFGDRGTDTQYF. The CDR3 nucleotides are TGTGCCAGCAGTGAATTTGGGGACAGGGGCACAGATACGCAGTATTTT. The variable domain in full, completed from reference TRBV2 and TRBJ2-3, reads EPEVTQTPSHQVTQMGQEVILRCVPISNHLYFYWYRQILGQKVEFLVSFYNNEISEKSEIFDDQFSVERPDGSNFTLKIRSTKLEDSAMYFCASSEFGDRGTDTQYFGPGTRLTVL.